This T cell receptor (beta chain) was identified in a study of PD-L1 blockade in urothelial cancer. Study-level information: Dosed intravenously at 1,200 mg every 3 weeks, atezolizumab was initiated by patients in the mid-2010s. At 6 weeks and at 3 weeks (second dose) after treatment start, blood was analyzed. Blood samples had a median of approximately 140,000 T cells, 80,000 to 100,000 unique TCRs, and clonality roughly 0.088.

The repertoire was sequenced with immunoSEQ multiplex PCR; TCRdb's copy has only in-frame clones and lacks some. The sample lists 40,000 or so clones, about four fifths seen once, with over 10% in the top ten. V lost 0 bases to trimming and J lost 6 bases, with 10 bases between them. Germline lookup yields CDR1 SGHDT and CDR2 YYEEEE. This CDR3 is 13 amino acids long. Time point meaning: peripheral blood 6 weeks after treatment start. Each patient contributed between 1 and 8 total time points of blood mononuclear cells, pretreatment and during treatment. The sample here was PBMCs, taken around atezolizumab (anti-PD-L1) treatment. This chain uses TRBV5-6 with TRBJ2-7, with D tentatively TRBD2 (6 bases). This TCR was recovered from a man aged 55 to 70 with urothelial cancer. This chain's CDR3 is CASSLGTGGEQYF. CDR3 nucleotide sequence: TGTGCCAGCAGCTTGGGGACCGGGGGCGAGCAGTACTTC.